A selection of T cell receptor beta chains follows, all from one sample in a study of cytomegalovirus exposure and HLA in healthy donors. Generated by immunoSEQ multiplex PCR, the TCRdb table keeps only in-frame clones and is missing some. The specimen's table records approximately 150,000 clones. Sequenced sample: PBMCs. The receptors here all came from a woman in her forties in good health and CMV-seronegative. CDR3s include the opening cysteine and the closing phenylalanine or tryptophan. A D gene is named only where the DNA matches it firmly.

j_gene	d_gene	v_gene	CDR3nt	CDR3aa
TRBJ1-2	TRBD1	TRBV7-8	TGTGCCAGCAGCTCGGCGGGACAGGGGATAAGCTATGGCTACACCTTC	CASSSAGQGISYGYTF
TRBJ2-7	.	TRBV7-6	TGTGCCAGCAGCTTCGGGTCCCGCTACGAGCAGTACTTC	CASSFGSRYEQYF
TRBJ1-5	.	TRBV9	TGTGCCAGCAGCCCAGGAGGGGTTGGCAATCAGCCCCAGCATTTT	CASSPGGVGNQPQHF
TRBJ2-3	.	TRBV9	TGTGCCAGCAGCGTAGTGTCCGTCCGTAGCACAGATACGCAGTATTTT	CASSVVSVRSTDTQYF
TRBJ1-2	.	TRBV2	TGTGCCAGCACCGTGGAGGGCTTAGCTAACTATGGCTACACCTTC	CASTVEGLANYGYTF
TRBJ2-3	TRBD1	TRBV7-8	TGTGCCAGCAGCGATTTGGGACAGGGAAGCACAGATACGCAGTATTTT	CASSDLGQGSTDTQYF
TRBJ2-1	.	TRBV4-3	TGCGCCAGCAGCCAAGCCGGAGGGACTCGGGAGCAGTTCTTC	CASSQAGGTREQFF
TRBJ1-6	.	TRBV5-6	TGTGCCAGCAGCTTGGTTGCAGGGAGGGCTTTTAATTCACCCCTCCACTTT	CASSLVAGRAFNSPLHF
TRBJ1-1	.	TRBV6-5	TGTGCCAGCAGTCCTAGAAGGGGGAACACTGAAGCTTTCTTT	CASSPRRGNTEAFF
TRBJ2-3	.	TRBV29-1	TGCAGCTTCTCGGCAGGGGCCACAGATACGCAGTATTTT	CSFSAGATDTQYF
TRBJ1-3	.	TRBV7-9	TGTGCCAGCAGCAGCTTTAACAGAATCTCTGGAAACACCATATATTTT	CASSSFNRISGNTIYF
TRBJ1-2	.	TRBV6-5	TGTGCCAGCCGTCCGGGGGATTATGGCTACACCTTC	CASRPGDYGYTF
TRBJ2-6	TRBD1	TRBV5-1	TGCGCCAGCAGCATCCCGGGACAGGGGAGGGCTGGGGCCAACGTCCTGACTTTC	CASSIPGQGRAGANVLTF
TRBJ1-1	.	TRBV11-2	TGTGCCAGCACCCGAGATAACGCTGAAGCTTTCTTT	CASTRDNAEAFF
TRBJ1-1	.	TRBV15	TGTGCCACCAGCAGAGAGGCGAGGGTTTTGGAAGCTTTCTTT	CATSREARVLEAFF
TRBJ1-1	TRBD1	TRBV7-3	TGTGCCAGCAGCTCGGCGGGACAGGGTATAGCTTTCTTT	CASSSAGQGIAFF
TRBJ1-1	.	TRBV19	TGTGCCAGTAGTACATCACAGGGAACTAGGAACACTGAAGCTTTCTTT	CASSTSQGTRNTEAFF
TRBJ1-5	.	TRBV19	TGTGCCAGTAGTGAAGGGAGGTCTGGGGGGCCCCAGCATTTT	CASSEGRSGGPQHF
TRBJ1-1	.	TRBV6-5	TGTGCCAGCAGTTACTCGATGACAAGGAACACTGAAGCTTTCTTT	CASSYSMTRNTEAFF
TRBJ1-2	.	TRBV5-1	TGCGCCAGCAGCTCCGGACAGCCACTCTATGGCTACACCTTC	CASSSGQPLYGYTF
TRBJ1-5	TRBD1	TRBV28	TGTGCCAGCAGAGACAGGGTTGTGCAGCCCCAGCATTTT	CASRDRVVQPQHF
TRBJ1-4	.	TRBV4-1	TGCGCCAGCAGCCTAATCTTCCTGAGCGGTGACGAAAAACTGTTTTTT	CASSLIFLSGDEKLFF
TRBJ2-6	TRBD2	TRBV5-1	TGCGCCAGCAGCCCCGGGGGGGCTGGGGCCAACGTCCTGACTTTC	CASSPGGAGANVLTF
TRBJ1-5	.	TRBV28	TGTGCCAGCAGTTTCCTTGGACTGTATAGCAATCAGCCCCAGCATTTT	CASSFLGLYSNQPQHF
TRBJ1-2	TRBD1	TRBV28	TGTGCCAGCAGTCGACAGGGGGACTATGGCTACACCTTC	CASSRQGDYGYTF
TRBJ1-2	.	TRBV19	TGTGCCAGTGGCACAGAGACGGAGGCTAACTATGGCTACACCTTC	CASGTETEANYGYTF
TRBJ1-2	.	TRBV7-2	TGTGCCAGCAGCCCCGACCCTGGGCAGGGAGGCTATGGCTACACCTTC	CASSPDPGQGGYGYTF
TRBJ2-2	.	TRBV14	TGTGCCAGCAGCCATTGGAGGGACAGGAACACCGGGGAGCTGTTTTTT	CASSHWRDRNTGELFF
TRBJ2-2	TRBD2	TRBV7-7	TGTGCTAGCAGCTCCCTACTAGCGGGGAACACCGGGGAGCTGTTTTTT	CASSSLLAGNTGELFF
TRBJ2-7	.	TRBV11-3	TGTGCCAGCAGCTTAATGGCGGGCGCCTCCTACGAGCAGTACTTC	CASSLMAGASYEQYF
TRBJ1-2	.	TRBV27	TGTGCCAGCAGTTTCCGGCCGGGACAAGTGAGGCTCTATGGCTACACCTTC	CASSFRPGQVRLYGYTF
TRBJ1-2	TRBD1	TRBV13	TGTGCCAGCAGCACACAACAGGGGATCTATGGCTACACCTTC	CASSTQQGIYGYTF
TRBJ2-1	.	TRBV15	TGTGCCACCAGCAGAGGCAGGGAATCCTACAATGAGCAGTTCTTC	CATSRGRESYNEQFF
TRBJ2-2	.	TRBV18	TGTGCCAGCTCACCATGGGCAGATAAAAACACCGGGGAGCTGTTTTTT	CASSPWADKNTGELFF
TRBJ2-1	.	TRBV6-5	TGTGCCAGCAGTTACACCAGGGATTCTGAGCAGTTCTTC	CASSYTRDSEQFF
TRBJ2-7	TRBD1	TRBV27	TGTGCCAGCAGTCCGACGACAGGGTTTAAAATGGAGCAGTACTTC	CASSPTTGFKMEQYF
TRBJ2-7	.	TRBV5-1	TGCGCCAGCAGCCTGGACGGGAATCCCTACGAGCAGTACTTC	CASSLDGNPYEQYF
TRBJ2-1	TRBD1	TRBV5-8	TGTGCCAGCAGCTTAGGGACAGGGGTCCGCAATGAGCAGTTCTTC	CASSLGTGVRNEQFF
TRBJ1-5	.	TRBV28	TGTGCCAGCAGTTTATGGGGAGGTCGAGGGTTTAATCGGCCCCAGCATTTT	CASSLWGGRGFNRPQHF
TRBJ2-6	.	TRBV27	TGTGCCAGCAGTTTATCTAGGGGCTCTGGGGCCAACGTCCTGACTTTC	CASSLSRGSGANVLTF
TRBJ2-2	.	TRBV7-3	TGTGCCAGCAGCCCCTCGGCCGGGGAGCTGTTTTTT	CASSPSAGELFF
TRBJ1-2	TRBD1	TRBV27	TGTGCCAGCGGCCCAGGGGGCTCAGTTCATGGCTACACCTTC	CASGPGGSVHGYTF
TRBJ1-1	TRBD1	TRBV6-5	TGTGCCAGCAGTTACACCCGACAGGGTAAGGCTGAAGCTTTCTTT	CASSYTRQGKAEAFF
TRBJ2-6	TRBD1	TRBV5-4	TGTGCCAGCAGCTTGGCAGGGGGCTCTGGGGCCAACGTCCTGACTTTC	CASSLAGGSGANVLTF
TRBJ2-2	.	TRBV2	TGTGCCAGCAGGCAAAGACAGCTAGCCGGGGAGCTGTTTTTT	CASRQRQLAGELFF
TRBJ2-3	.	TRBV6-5	TGTGCCAGCAGTCCTAGCTTTAGTGGCACAGATACGCAGTATTTT	CASSPSFSGTDTQYF
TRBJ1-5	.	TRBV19	TGTGCCAGTACCCGACGGACTACCAATCAGCCCCAGCATTTT	CASTRRTTNQPQHF
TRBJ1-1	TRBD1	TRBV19	TGTGCCAGTAGTATAGATCGGGACAGGGGGACTGAAGCTTTCTTT	CASSIDRDRGTEAFF
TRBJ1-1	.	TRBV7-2	TGTGCCTGCCGGGATCAACTGAACACTGAAGCTTTCTTT	CACRDQLNTEAFF
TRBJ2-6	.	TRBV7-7	TGTGCTACCACTACAGGTTCCAGCTCTGGGGCCAACGTCCTGACTTTC	CATTTGSSSGANVLTF
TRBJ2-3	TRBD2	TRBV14	TGTGCCAGCAGCCAAGGGACTAGCGGGGGGGCCGCAGATACGCAGTATTTT	CASSQGTSGGAADTQYF
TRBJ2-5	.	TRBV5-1	TGCGCCAGCAGACCGAGACACCCGTACCAAGAGACCCAGTACTTC	CASRPRHPYQETQYF
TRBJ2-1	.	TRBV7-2	TGTGCCAGCAGCCCCAAAGGGGTAGGCGGCTTTAATGAGCAGTTCTTC	CASSPKGVGGFNEQFF